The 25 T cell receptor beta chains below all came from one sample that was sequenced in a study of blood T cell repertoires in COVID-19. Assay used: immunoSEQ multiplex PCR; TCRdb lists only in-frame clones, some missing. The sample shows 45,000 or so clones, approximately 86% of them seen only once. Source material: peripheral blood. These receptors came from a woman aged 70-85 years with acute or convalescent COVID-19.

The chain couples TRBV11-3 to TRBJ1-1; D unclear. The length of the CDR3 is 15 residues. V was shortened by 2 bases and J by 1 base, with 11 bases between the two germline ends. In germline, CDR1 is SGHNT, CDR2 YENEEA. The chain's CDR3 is CASSLSPSPNTEAFF. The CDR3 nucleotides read TGTGCCAGCAGCTTATCGCCGAGCCCGAACACTGAAGCTTTCTTT.

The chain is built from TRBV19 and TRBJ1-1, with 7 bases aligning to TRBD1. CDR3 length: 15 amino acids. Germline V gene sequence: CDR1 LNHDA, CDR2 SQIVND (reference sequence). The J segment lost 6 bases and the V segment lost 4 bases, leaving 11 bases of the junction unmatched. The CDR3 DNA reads TGTGCCAGTAGTACCCAGGACAGGCCGGGGGCTGAAGCTTTCTTT. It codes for CASSTQDRPGAEAFF. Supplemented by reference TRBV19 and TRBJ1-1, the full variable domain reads DGGITQSPKYLFRKEGQNVTLSCEQNLNHDAMYWYRQDPGQGLRLIYYSQIVNDFQKGDIAEGYSVSREKKESFPLTVTSAQKNPTAFYLCASSTQDRPGAEAFFGQGTRLTVV.

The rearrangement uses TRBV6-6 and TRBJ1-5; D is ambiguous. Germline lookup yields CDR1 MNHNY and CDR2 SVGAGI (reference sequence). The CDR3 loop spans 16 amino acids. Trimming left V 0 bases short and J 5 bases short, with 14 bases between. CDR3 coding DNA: TGTGCCAGCAGTTACTCCACACAACACGCTTATCAGCCCCAGCATTTT. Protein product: CASSYSTQHAYQPQHF.

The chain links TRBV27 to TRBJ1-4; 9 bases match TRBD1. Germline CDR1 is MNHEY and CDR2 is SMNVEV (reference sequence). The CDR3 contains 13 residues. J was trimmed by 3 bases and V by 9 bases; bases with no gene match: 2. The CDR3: CASGDRANEKLFF. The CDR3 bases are TGTGCCAGTGGGGACAGGGCTAATGAAAAACTGTTTTTT.

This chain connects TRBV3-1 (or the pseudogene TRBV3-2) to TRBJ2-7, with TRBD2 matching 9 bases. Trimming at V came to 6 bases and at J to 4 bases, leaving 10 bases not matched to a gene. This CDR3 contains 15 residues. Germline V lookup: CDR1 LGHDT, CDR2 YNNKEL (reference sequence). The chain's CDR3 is CASRGGPSGKYEQYF. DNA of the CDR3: TGTGCCAGCAGGGGGGGGCCTAGCGGGAAATACGAGCAGTACTTC.

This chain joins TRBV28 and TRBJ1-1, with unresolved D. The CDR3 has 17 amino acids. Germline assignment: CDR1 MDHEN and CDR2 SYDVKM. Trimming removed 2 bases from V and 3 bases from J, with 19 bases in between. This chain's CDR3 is CASSLDRTSSRDTEAFF. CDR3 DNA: TGTGCCAGCAGTTTAGATCGTACATCCTCCCGGGACACTGAAGCTTTCTTT.

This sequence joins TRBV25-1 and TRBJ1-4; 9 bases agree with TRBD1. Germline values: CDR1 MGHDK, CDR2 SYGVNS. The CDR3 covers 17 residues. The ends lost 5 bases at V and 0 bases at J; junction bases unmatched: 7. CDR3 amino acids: CASSTGTGRTTNEKLFF. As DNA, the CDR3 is TGTGCCAGCAGTACCGGGACAGGGCGTACAACTAATGAAAAACTGTTTTTT.

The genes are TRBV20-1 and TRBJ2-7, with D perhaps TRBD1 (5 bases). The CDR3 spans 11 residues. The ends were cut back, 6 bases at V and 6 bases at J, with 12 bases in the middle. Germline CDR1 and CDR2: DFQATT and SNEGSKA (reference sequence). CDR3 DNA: TGCAGTGCCCCCAGGGTCGGCGAGCAGTACTTC. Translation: CSAPRVGEQYF.

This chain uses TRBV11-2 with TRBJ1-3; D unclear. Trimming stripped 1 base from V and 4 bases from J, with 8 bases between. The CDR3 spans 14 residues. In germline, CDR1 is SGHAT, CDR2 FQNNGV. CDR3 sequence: CASSLAVFGNTIYF. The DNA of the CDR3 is TGTGCCAGCAGCTTAGCGGTATTCGGAAACACCATATATTTT.

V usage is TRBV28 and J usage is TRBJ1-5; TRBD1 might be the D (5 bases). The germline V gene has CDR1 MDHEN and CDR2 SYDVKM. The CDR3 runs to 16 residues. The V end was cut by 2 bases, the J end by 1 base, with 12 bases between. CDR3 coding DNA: TGTGCCAGCAGTTTAGGGGCGGGAGGAAGCAATCAGCCCCAGCATTTT. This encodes CASSLGAGGSNQPQHF.

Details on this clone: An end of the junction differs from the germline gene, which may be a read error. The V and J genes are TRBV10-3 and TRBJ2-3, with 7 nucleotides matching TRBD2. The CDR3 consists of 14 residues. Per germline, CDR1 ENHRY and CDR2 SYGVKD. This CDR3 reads CAISDPQPGLHTHF. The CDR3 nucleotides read TGTGCCATCAGTGACCCTCAACCGGGACTACATACACACTTT.

CDR3 coding DNA: TGTGCCAGCAGCCCTGTAGCGGGAGGGAACAATGAGCAGTTCTTC. It specifies CASSPVAGGNNEQFF. The chain combines TRBV2 with TRBJ2-1; 11 bases are a match to TRBD2. Looked up from germline, CDR1 is SNHLY and CDR2 is FYNNEI. The CDR3 runs 15 residues. Trimming removed 6 bases from V and 5 bases from J; junction bases left unmatched: 6.

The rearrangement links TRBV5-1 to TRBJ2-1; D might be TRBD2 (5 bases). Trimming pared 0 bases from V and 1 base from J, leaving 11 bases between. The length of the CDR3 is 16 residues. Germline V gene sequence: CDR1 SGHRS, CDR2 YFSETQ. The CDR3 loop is CASSLVGGPSYNEQFF. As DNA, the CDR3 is TGCGCCAGCAGCTTGGTAGGCGGGCCTTCCTACAATGAGCAGTTCTTC.

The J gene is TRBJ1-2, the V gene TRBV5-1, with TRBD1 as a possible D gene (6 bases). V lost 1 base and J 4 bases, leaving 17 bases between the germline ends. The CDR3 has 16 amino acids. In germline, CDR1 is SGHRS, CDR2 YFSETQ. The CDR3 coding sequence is TGCGCCAGCAGCTTGTCAGGGGAGGGATCGGGCTATGGCTACACCTTC. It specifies CASSLSGEGSGYGYTF.

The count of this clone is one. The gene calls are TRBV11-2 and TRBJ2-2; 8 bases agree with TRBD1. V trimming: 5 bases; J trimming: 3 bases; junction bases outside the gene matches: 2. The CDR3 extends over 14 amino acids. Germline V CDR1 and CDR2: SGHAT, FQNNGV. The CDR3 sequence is CASSPRGHTGELFF. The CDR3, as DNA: TGTGCCAGCAGCCCCAGGGGGCACACCGGGGAGCTGTTTTTT.

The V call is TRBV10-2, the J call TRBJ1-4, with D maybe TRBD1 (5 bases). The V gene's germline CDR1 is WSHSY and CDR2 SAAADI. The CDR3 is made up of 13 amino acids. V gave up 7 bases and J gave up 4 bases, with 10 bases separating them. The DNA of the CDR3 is TGCGCCAGCACGAGGGACTATAATGAAAAACTGTTTTTT. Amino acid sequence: CASTRDYNEKLFF.

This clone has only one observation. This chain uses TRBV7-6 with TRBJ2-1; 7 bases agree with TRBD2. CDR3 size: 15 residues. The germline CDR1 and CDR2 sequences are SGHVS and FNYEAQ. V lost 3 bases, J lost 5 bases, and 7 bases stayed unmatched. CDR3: CASSLTLAVNNEQFF. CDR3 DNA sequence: TGTGCCAGCAGCTTGACCCTAGCGGTAAACAATGAGCAGTTCTTC.

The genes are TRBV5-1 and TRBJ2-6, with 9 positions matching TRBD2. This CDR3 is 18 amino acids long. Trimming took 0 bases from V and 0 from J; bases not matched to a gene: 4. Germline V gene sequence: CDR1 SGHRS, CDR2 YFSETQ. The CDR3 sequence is CASSLGLAGPSGANVLTF. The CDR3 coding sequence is TGCGCCAGCAGCTTGGGTCTAGCGGGACCCTCTGGGGCCAACGTCCTGACTTTC.

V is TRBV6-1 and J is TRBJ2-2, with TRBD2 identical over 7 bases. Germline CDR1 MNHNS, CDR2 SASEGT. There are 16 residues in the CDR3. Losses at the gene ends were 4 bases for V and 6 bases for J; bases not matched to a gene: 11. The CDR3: CASSGVGGTVAGELFF. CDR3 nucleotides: TGTGCCAGCAGTGGAGTGGGAGGGACGGTTGCCGGGGAGCTGTTTTTT.

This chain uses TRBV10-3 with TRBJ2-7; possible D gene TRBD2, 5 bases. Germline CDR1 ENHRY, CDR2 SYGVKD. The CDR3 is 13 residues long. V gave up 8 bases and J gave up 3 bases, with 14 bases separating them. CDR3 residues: CAIRRGDLYEQYF. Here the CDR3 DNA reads TGTGCCATCCGCCGGGGAGATCTCTACGAGCAGTACTTC.

The CDR3 DNA reads as TGTGCCACCAGGGAAAGAGGAGGCACTGAAGCTTTCTTT. This gives the protein CATRERGGTEAFF. The chain couples TRBV24-1 to TRBJ1-1; D gene unclear. V was clipped by 7 bases and J by 4 bases, with 12 bases between them. The germline CDR1 and CDR2 sequences are KGHDR and SFDVKD. This CDR3 has 13 amino acids.

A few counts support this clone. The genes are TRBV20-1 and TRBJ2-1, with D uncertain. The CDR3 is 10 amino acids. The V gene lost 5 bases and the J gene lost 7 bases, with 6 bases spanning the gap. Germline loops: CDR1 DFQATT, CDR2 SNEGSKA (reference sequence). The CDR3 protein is CSASENEQFF. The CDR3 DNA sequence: TGCAGTGCTTCCGAGAATGAGCAGTTCTTC.

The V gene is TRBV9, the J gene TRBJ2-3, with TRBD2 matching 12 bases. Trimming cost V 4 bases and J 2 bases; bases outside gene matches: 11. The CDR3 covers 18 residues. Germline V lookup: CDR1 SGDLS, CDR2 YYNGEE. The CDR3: CASSTLGLAGWDTDTQYF. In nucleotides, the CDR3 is TGTGCCAGCAGCACCTTAGGACTAGCGGGATGGGACACAGATACGCAGTATTTT.

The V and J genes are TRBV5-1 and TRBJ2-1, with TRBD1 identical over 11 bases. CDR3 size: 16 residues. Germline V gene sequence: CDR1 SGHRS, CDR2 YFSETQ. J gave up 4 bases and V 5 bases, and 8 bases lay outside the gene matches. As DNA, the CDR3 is TGCGCCAGCAGGGGCGGGACAGGGGGAAAGTACAATGAGCAGTTCTTC. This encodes CASRGGTGGKYNEQFF. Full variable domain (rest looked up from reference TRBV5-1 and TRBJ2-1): KAGVTQTPRYLIKTRGQQVTLSCSPISGHRSVSWYQQTPGQGLQFLFEYFSETQRNKGNFPGRFSGRQFSNSRSEMNVSTLELGDSALYLCASRGGTGGKYNEQFFGPGTRLTVL.

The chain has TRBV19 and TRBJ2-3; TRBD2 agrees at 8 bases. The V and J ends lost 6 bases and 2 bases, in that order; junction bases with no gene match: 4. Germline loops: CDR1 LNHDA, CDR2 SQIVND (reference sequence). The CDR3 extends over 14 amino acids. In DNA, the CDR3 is TGTGCCAGTAGCTATAGCGGGACCACAGATACGCAGTATTTT. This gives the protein CASSYSGTTDTQYF.